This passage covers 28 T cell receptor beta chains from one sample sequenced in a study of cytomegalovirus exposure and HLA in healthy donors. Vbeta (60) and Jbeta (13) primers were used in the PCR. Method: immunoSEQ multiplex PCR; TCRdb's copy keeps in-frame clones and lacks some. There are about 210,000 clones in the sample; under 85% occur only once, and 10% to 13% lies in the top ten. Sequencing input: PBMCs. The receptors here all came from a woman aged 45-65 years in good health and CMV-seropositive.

This chain's CDR3 is CASKPQGASTEAFF. The CDR3 nucleotides are TGTGCCAGCAAGCCCCAGGGGGCTAGCACTGAAGCTTTCTTT. The chain carries TRBV2 and TRBJ1-1; TRBD1 agrees at 8 bases. Germline trimming cut 7 bases from V and 4 bases from J; bases unmatched to any gene: 8. The CDR3 runs 14 residues. CDR1 is SNHLY, CDR2 FYNNEI, per germline.

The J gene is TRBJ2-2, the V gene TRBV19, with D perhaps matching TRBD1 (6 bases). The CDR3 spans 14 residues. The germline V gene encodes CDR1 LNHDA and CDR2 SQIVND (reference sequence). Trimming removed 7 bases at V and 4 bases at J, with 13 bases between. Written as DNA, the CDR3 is TGTGCCAGTACCCAGACAGGACGCACCGGGGAGCTGTTTTTT. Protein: CASTQTGRTGELFF.

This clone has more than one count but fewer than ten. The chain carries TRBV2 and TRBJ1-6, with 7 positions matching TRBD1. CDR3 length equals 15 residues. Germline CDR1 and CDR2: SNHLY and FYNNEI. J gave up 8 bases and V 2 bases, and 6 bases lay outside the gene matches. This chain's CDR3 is CASSEQGDSYSPLHF. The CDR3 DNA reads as TGTGCCAGCAGTGAACAAGGGGACAGCTATTCACCCCTCCACTTT.

The DNA of the CDR3 is TGTGCCAGCAGTTTTCTTACGGACAGGGGCTGGGCTGGGGCCAACGTCCTGACTTTC. Its translation: CASSFLTDRGWAGANVLTF. V gene TRBV28 combines with J gene TRBJ2-6, with 9 bases fitting TRBD1. V was clipped by 3 bases and J by 2 bases; unmatched bases: 11. This CDR3 is built from 19 residues. Germline V gene sequence: CDR1 MDHEN, CDR2 SYDVKM.

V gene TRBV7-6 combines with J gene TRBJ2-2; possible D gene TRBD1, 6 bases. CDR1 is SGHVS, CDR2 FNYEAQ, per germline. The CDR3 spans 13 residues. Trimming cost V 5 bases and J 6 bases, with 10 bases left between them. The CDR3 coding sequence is TGTGCCAGCAGCCAACCAGGGGCCGGGGAGCTGTTTTTT. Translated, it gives CASSQPGAGELFF. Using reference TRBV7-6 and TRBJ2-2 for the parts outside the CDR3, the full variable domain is GAGVSQSPRYKVTKRGQDVALRCDPISGHVSLYWYRQALGQGPEFLTYFNYEAQQDKSGLPNDRFSAERPEGSISTLTIQRTEQRDSAMYRCASSQPGAGELFFGEGSRLTVL.

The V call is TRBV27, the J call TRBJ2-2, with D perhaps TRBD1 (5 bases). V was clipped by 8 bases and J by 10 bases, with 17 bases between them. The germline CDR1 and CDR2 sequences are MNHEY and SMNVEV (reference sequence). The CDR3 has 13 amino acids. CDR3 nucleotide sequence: TGTGCCAGCGGTTGGGGCCCGATTAAGGAGCTGTTTTTT. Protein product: CASGWGPIKELFF.

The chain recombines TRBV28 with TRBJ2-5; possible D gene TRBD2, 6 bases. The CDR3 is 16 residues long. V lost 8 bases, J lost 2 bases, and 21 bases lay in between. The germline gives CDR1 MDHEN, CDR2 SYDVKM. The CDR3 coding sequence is TGTGCCAGCGGATCAAATGATCCGGGAGAGCAAGAGACCCAGTACTTC. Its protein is CASGSNDPGEQETQYF.

The CDR3 sequence is CASSLTGMGYGYTF. In DNA, the CDR3 is TGTGCCAGCAGCTTGACAGGGATGGGCTATGGCTACACCTTC. V is TRBV5-6 and J is TRBJ1-2, with a tentative D call TRBD1 (6 bases). The CDR3 sequence is 14 residues long. V was cut by 1 base and J by 4 bases, with 11 bases left in between. From germline, CDR1 is SGHDT and CDR2 YYEEEE.

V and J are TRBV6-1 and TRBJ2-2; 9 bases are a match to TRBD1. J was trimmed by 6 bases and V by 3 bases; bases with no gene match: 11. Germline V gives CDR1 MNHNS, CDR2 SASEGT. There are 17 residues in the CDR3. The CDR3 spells CASSDRVLGQGPGELFF. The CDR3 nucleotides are TGTGCCAGCAGTGACCGTGTCTTGGGACAGGGTCCCGGGGAGCTGTTTTTT.

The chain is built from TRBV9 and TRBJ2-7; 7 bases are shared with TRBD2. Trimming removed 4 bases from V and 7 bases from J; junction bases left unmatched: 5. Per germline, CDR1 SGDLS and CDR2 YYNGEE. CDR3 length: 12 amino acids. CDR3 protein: CASSSAGFEQYF. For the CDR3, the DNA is TGTGCCAGCAGCTCAGCGGGGTTTGAGCAGTACTTC. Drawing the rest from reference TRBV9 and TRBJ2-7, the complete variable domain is DSGVTQTPKHLITATGQRVTLRCSPRSGDLSVYWYQQSLDQGLQFLIQYYNGEERAKGNILERFSAQQFPDLHSELNLSSLELGDSALYFCASSSAGFEQYFGPGTRLTVT.

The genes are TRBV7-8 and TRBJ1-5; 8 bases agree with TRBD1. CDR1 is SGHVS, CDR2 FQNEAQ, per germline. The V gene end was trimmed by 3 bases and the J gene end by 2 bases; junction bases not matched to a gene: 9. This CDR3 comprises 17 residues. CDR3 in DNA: TGTGCCAGCAGCTTGCGCGACAGGGGTAGGGGCAATCAGCCCCAGCATTTT. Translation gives CASSLRDRGRGNQPQHF.

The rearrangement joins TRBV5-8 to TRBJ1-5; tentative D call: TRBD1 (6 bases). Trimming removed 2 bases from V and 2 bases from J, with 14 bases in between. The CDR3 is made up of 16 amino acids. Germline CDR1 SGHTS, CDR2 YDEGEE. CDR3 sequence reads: CASSFRGTSGNQPQHF. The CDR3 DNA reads TGTGCCAGCAGCTTTAGGGGGACATCGGGCAATCAGCCCCAGCATTTT. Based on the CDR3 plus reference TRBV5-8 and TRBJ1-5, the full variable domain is EAGVTQSPTHLIKTRGQQATLRCSPISGHTSVYWYQQALGLGLQFLLWYDEGEERNRGNFPPRFSGRQFPNYSSELNVNALELEDSALYLCASSFRGTSGNQPQHFGDGTRLSIL.

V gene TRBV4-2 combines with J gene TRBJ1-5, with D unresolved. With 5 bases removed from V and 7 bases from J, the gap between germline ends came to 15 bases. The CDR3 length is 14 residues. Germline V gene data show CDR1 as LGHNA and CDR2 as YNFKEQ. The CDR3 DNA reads TGTGCCAGCAGCTTGGGCCGGCATCCGCAGCCCCAGCATTTT. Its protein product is CASSLGRHPQPQHF.

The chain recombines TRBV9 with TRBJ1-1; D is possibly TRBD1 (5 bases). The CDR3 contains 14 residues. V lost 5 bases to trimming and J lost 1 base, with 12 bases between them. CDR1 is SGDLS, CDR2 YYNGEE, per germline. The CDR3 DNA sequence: TGTGCCAGCAGTTCTGGGGCAGGGAACACTGAAGCTTTCTTT. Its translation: CASSSGAGNTEAFF.

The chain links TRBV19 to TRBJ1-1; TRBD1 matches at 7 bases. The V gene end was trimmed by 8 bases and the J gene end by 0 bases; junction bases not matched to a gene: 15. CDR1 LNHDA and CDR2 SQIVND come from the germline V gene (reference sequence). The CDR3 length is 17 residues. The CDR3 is CASPPDRDSIMNTEAFF. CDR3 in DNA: TGTGCCAGTCCGCCCGACCGGGACAGTATCATGAACACTGAAGCTTTCTTT.

CDR3: CAWMGATEAFF. The CDR3 DNA reads as TGTGCCTGGATGGGGGCCACTGAAGCTTTCTTT. This chain uses TRBV30 with TRBJ1-1, with a weak D call TRBD1 (6 bases). From germline, CDR1 is GTSNPN and CDR2 SVGIG (reference sequence). V lost 4 bases and J 4 bases, leaving 7 bases between the germline ends. The CDR3 extends over 11 amino acids.

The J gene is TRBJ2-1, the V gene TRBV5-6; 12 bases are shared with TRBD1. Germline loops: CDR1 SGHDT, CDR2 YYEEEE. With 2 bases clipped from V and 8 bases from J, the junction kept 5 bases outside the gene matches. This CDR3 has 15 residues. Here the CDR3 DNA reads TGTGCCAGCAGCTTTAGGGACAGGGGGCATGATGAGCAGTTCTTC. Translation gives CASSFRDRGHDEQFF.

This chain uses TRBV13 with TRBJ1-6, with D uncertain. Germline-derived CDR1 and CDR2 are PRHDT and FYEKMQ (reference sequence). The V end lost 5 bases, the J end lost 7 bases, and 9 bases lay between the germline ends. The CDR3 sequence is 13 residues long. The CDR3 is CASSRWANSPLHF. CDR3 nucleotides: TGTGCCAGCAGCCGGTGGGCAAATTCACCCCTCCACTTT.

CDR3: CASSPRQTSNQPQHF. CDR3 coding DNA: TGTGCCAGCAGCCCCCGGCAGACAAGCAATCAGCCCCAGCATTTT. The rearrangement uses TRBV7-2 and TRBJ1-5, with D unclear. CDR1 and CDR2 (germline): SGHTA, FQGNSA. V gave up 5 bases and J gave up 1 base, with 12 bases separating them. CDR3 size: 15 residues.

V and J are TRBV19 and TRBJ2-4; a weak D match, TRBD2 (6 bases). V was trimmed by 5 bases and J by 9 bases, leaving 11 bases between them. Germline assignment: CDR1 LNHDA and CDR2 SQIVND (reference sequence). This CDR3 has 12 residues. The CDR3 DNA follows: TGTGCCAGTAGTTCGCGGGGCGCCATTCAGTACTTC. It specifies CASSSRGAIQYF.

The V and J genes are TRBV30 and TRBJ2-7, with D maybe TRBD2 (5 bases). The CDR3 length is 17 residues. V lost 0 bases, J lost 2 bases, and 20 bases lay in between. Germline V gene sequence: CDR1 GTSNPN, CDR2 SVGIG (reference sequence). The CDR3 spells CAWSVSFWGEITYEQYF. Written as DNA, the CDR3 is TGTGCCTGGAGTGTATCTTTTTGGGGAGAGATTACCTACGAGCAGTACTTC.

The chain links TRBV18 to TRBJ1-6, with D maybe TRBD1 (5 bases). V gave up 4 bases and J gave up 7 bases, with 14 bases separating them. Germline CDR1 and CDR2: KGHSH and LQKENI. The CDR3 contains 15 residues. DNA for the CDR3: TGTGCCAGCTCACTCCCGGACACCGGGAATTCACCCCTCCACTTT. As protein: CASSLPDTGNSPLHF.

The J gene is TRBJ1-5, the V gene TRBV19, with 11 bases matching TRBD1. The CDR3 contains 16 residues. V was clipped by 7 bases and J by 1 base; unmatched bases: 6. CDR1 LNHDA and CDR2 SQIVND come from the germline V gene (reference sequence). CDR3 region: CASTGTGGLSNQPQHF. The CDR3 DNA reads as TGTGCCAGTACTGGGACAGGGGGACTAAGCAATCAGCCCCAGCATTTT.

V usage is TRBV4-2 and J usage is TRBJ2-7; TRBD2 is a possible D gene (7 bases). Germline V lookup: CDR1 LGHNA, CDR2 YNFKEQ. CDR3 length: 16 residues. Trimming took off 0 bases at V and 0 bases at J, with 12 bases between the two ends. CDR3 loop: CASSQDRGTISYEQYF. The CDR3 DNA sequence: TGTGCCAGCAGCCAAGATAGGGGGACTATCTCCTACGAGCAGTACTTC.

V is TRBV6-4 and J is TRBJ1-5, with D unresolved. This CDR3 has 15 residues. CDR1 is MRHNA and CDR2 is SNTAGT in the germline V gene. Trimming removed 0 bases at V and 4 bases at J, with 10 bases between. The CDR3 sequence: CASSDSSRGNQPQHF. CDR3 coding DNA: TGTGCCAGCAGTGACTCGAGTAGAGGGAATCAGCCCCAGCATTTT.

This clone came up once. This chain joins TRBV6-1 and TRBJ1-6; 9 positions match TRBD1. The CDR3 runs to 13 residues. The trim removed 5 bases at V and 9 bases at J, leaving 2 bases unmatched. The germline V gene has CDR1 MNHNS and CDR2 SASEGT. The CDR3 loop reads CASSRTGASPLHF. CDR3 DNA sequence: TGTGCCAGCAGTAGGACAGGGGCTTCACCCCTCCACTTT.

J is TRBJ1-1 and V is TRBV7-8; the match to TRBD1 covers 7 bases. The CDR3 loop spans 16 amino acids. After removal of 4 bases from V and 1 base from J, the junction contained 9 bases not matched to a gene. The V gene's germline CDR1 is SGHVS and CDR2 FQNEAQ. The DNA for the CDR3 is TGTGCCAGCAGCTACCAGCCGGGACAGAAGAACACTGAAGCTTTCTTT. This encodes CASSYQPGQKNTEAFF. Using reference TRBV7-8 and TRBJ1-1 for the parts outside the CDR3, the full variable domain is GAGVSQSPRYKVAKRGQDVALRCDPISGHVSLFWYQQALGQGPEFLTYFQNEAQLDKSGLPSDRFFAERPEGSVSTLKIQRTQQEDSAVYLCASSYQPGQKNTEAFFGQGTRLTVV.

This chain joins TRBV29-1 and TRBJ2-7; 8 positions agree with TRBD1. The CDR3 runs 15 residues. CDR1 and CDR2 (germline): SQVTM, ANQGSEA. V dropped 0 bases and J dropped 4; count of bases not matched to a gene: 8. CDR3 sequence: CSVEDTGGNGYEQYF. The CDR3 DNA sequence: TGCAGCGTTGAAGATACAGGGGGGAATGGATACGAGCAGTACTTC.